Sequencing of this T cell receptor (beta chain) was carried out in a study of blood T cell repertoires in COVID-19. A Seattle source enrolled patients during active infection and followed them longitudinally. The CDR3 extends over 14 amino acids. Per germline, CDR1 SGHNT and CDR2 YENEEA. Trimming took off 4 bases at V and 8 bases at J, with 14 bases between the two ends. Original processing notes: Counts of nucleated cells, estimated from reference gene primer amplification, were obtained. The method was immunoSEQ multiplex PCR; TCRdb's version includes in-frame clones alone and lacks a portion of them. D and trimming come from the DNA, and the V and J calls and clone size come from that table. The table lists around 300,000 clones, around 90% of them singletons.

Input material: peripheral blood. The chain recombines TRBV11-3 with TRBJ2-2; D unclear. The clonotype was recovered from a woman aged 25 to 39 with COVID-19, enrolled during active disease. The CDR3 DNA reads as TGTGCCAGCAGCTCTTCTCCCCAGGCGGGGGAGCTGTTTTTT. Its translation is CASSSSPQAGELFF.